This entry describes one T cell receptor beta chain. The data belong to a study of blood T cell repertoires in COVID-19. Assay: immunoSEQ multiplex PCR; the TCRdb copy retains only in-frame clones and omits some. The data show 68,000 or so clones, with around 84% seen just once and around 4% held by the top ten. The CDR3 is 15 residues long. Trimming removed 0 bases from V and 8 bases from J; junction bases left unmatched: 7. The germline gives CDR1 KGHSY, CDR2 FQNENV. The chain combines TRBV16 with TRBJ1-5; 7 nucleotides agree with TRBD1. This TCR was sampled from a man between 45 and 60 years old with acute or convalescent COVID-19. Sequencing was done on a sample of peripheral blood. CDR3 residues: CASSQSGQGEEPQHF. The CDR3 DNA is TGTGCCAGCAGCCAATCCGGGCAGGGGGAAGAGCCCCAGCATTTT.